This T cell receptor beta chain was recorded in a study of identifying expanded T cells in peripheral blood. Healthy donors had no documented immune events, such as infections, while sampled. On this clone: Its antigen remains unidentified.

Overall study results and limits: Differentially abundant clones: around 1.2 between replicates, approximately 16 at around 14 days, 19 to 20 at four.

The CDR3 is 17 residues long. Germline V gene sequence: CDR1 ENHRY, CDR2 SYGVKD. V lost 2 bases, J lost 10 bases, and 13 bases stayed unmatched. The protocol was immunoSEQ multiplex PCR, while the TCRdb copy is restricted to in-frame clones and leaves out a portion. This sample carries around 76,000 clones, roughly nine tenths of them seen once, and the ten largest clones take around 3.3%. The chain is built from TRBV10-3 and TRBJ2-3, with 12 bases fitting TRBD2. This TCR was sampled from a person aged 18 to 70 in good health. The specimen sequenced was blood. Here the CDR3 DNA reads TGTGCCATCAGTGAGCCATCTCTAGCGGGAGGGTCCGTCGCGCAGTATTTT. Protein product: CAISEPSLAGGSVAQYF.